A selection of T cell receptor beta chains follows, all from one sample in a study of identical twins. Using its own MiXCR run on the 5' RACE reads, TCRdb lists one record per CDR3 protein. The table lists 200,000 to 250,000 distinct CDR3 sequences, 10% to 13% of them singletons. The sequencing sample was made of memory T cells sorted from blood. These receptors were taken from a man aged 50-60 years in good health. Both conserved end residues are part of each CDR3. D genes are given only for firm matches. The size of a clone is reported for some rows only, either as once, few or many, or as a class for expanded clones.

abundance: few; v_gene: TRBV3-1; d_gene: NA; j_gene: TRBJ1-1; CDR3aa: CASSQGGVSDTEAFF; CDR3nt: TGTGCCAGCAGCCAAGGGGGCGTTTCTGACACTGAAGCTTTCTTT
abundance: NA; v_gene: TRBV15; d_gene: TRBD2; j_gene: TRBJ2-7; CDR3aa: CATSIGQRGLWDEQYF; CDR3nt: TGTGCCACCAGCATCGGGCAGCGGGGACTCTGGGACGAGCAGTACTTC
abundance: many; v_gene: TRBV7-2; d_gene: NA; j_gene: TRBJ2-4; CDR3aa: CASSLGDSKNIQYF; CDR3nt: TGTGCCAGCAGCTTAGGCGACAGCAAAAACATTCAGTACTTC
abundance: many; v_gene: TRBV18; d_gene: TRBD1; j_gene: TRBJ2-7; CDR3aa: CASSPRAQGYEQYF; CDR3nt: TGTGCCAGCTCACCACGGGCACAGGGGTACGAGCAGTACTTC
abundance: NA; v_gene: TRBV3-1; d_gene: TRBD2; j_gene: TRBJ2-5; CDR3aa: CASSQRTSGRTQETQYF; CDR3nt: TGTGCCAGCAGCCAAAGGACTAGCGGGAGGACCCAAGAGACCCAGTACTTC
abundance: few; v_gene: TRBV7-8; d_gene: TRBD2; j_gene: TRBJ2-1; CDR3aa: CASSSIGTSGQFGEQFF; CDR3nt: TGTGCCAGCAGCTCTATAGGGACTAGCGGACAATTTGGGGAGCAGTTCTTC
abundance: many; v_gene: TRBV7-2; d_gene: NA; j_gene: TRBJ1-1; CDR3aa: CASSIGGGTEAFF; CDR3nt: TGTGCCAGCAGCATCGGGGGCGGTACTGAAGCTTTCTTT
abundance: NA; v_gene: TRBV7-8; d_gene: NA; j_gene: TRBJ1-3; CDR3aa: CASSSYIGNTIYF; CDR3nt: TGTGCCAGCAGCTCATATATTGGAAACACCATATATTTT
abundance: once; v_gene: TRBV20-1; d_gene: TRBD2; j_gene: TRBJ2-3; CDR3aa: CSAGSPLAGDSTDTQYF; CDR3nt: TGCAGTGCTGGGTCCCCACTAGCGGGAGATAGCACAGATACGCAGTATTTT
abundance: NA; v_gene: TRBV9; d_gene: NA; j_gene: TRBJ2-2; CDR3aa: CASSARGNENTGELFF; CDR3nt: TGTGCCAGCAGCGCGAGGGGGAATGAGAACACCGGGGAGCTGTTTTTT
abundance: NA; v_gene: TRBV12-3/TRBV12-4; d_gene: TRBD1; j_gene: TRBJ2-7; CDR3aa: CASSFPRGPSPYEQYF; CDR3nt: TGTGCCAGCAGCTTTCCCAGGGGGCCATCCCCCTACGAGCAGTACTTC
abundance: many; v_gene: TRBV25-1; d_gene: TRBD2; j_gene: TRBJ2-1; CDR3aa: CASIEREGANEQFF; CDR3nt: TGTGCCAGCATCGAGCGGGAGGGGGCCAATGAGCAGTTCTTC
abundance: medium-sized; v_gene: TRBV7-2; d_gene: NA; j_gene: TRBJ2-5; CDR3aa: CASSLNPFQETQYF; CDR3nt: TGTGCCAGCAGCTTGAACCCGTTCCAAGAGACCCAGTACTTC
abundance: few; v_gene: TRBV14; d_gene: NA; j_gene: TRBJ2-1; CDR3aa: CASSQGGNYNEQFF; CDR3nt: TGTGCCAGCAGCCAAGGGGGCAATTACAATGAGCAGTTCTTC
abundance: many; v_gene: TRBV7-9; d_gene: NA; j_gene: TRBJ1-1; CDR3aa: CASRQIAGYETEAFF; CDR3nt: TGTGCCAGCAGACAAATAGCCGGGTATGAGACTGAAGCTTTCTTT
abundance: many; v_gene: TRBV18; d_gene: NA; j_gene: TRBJ2-1; CDR3aa: CASSPPGLGASDEQFF; CDR3nt: TGTGCCAGCTCACCACCGGGTCTGGGAGCTTCCGATGAGCAGTTCTTC
abundance: NA; v_gene: TRBV6-2/TRBV6-3; d_gene: NA; j_gene: TRBJ1-2; CDR3aa: CASSYGGTVNYGYPF; CDR3nt: TGTGCCAGCAGTTACGGGGGGACGGTGAACTATGGCTACCCCTTC
abundance: NA; v_gene: TRBV5-6; d_gene: NA; j_gene: TRBJ2-3; CDR3aa: CASSGPVQYSGITDTQYF; CDR3nt: TGTGCCAGCAGCGGCCCGGTTCAGTATAGCGGTATCACAGATACGCAGTATTTT
abundance: NA; v_gene: TRBV10-3; d_gene: NA; j_gene: TRBJ1-2; CDR3aa: CAISGQPDQNYGYTF; CDR3nt: TGTGCCATCAGTGGTCAACCCGACCAGAACTATGGCTACACCTTC
abundance: few; v_gene: TRBV29-1; d_gene: TRBD2; j_gene: TRBJ2-1; CDR3aa: CSVGSGVHNEQFF; CDR3nt: TGCAGCGTTGGTAGCGGGGTTCACAATGAGCAGTTCTTC
abundance: few; v_gene: TRBV25-1; d_gene: NA; j_gene: TRBJ1-6; CDR3aa: CASRSPGRNNSPLHF; CDR3nt: TGTGCCAGCAGAAGTCCGGGACGGAATAATTCACCCCTCCACTTT
abundance: NA; v_gene: TRBV4-1; d_gene: NA; j_gene: TRBJ2-2; CDR3aa: CASSRTTSGGGTPGSCFF; CDR3nt: NA
abundance: few; v_gene: TRBV7-9; d_gene: NA; j_gene: TRBJ1-3; CDR3aa: CASSPPGSSGNTIYF; CDR3nt: TGTGCCAGCAGCCCCCCGGGCAGCTCTGGAAACACCATATATTTT
abundance: many; v_gene: TRBV15; d_gene: NA; j_gene: TRBJ2-3; CDR3aa: CATSSRLAGGTDTQYF; CDR3nt: TGTGCCACCAGCTCCCGACTAGCAGGGGGCACAGATACGCAGTATTTT
abundance: NA; v_gene: TRBV20-1; d_gene: TRBD1; j_gene: TRBJ2-7; CDR3aa: CSARRGTGVSYEQYF; CDR3nt: TGCAGTGCTAGGAGGGGGACAGGGGTCTCCTACGAGCAGTACTTC
abundance: many; v_gene: TRBV3-1; d_gene: TRBD2; j_gene: TRBJ2-1; CDR3aa: CASRPTSGVYNEQFF; CDR3nt: TGTGCCAGCAGACCCACTAGCGGGGTCTACAATGAGCAGTTCTTC
abundance: many; v_gene: TRBV28; d_gene: TRBD1; j_gene: TRBJ2-7; CDR3aa: CASRDQTGWYEQYF; CDR3nt: TGTGCCAGCAGGGACCAGACAGGGTGGTACGAGCAGTACTTC
abundance: many; v_gene: TRBV7-2; d_gene: NA; j_gene: TRBJ1-2; CDR3aa: CASSSRSLPSNYGYTF; CDR3nt: TGTGCCAGCAGCTCACGGTCGTTGCCATCTAACTATGGCTACACCTTC
abundance: few; v_gene: TRBV7-2; d_gene: TRBD1; j_gene: TRBJ1-1; CDR3aa: CASRSGQLNTEAFF; CDR3nt: TGTGCCAGCAGATCGGGACAGCTGAACACTGAAGCTTTCTTT
abundance: many; v_gene: TRBV3-1; d_gene: NA; j_gene: TRBJ2-4; CDR3aa: CASSQLSTGFKNIQYF; CDR3nt: TGTGCCAGCAGCCAACTTTCGACAGGATTCAAAAACATTCAGTACTTC
abundance: NA; v_gene: TRBV6-1; d_gene: TRBD2; j_gene: TRBJ2-5; CDR3aa: CASRNQGLAGETQYF; CDR3nt: TGTGCCAGCAGGAACCAAGGACTAGCTGGAGAGACCCAGTACTTC
abundance: few; v_gene: TRBV3-1; d_gene: NA; j_gene: TRBJ1-4; CDR3aa: CASSTGLPDEKLFF; CDR3nt: TGTGCCAGCAGCACCGGACTACCCGATGAAAAACTGTTTTTT
abundance: NA; v_gene: TRBV4-1; d_gene: TRBD1; j_gene: TRBJ2-7; CDR3aa: CASSQEPTGGGEQYF; CDR3nt: TGCGCCAGCAGCCAAGAACCGACAGGGGGAGGCGAGCAGTACTTC
abundance: NA; v_gene: TRBV28; d_gene: TRBD2; j_gene: TRBJ2-5; CDR3aa: CASSFLFSGGQETQYF; CDR3nt: TGTGCCAGCAGTTTCTTGTTTAGCGGGGGGCAAGAGACCCAGTACTTC
abundance: many; v_gene: TRBV15; d_gene: NA; j_gene: TRBJ2-3; CDR3aa: CATSTSTDTQYF; CDR3nt: TGTGCCACCAGCACTAGCACAGATACGCAGTATTTT
abundance: NA; v_gene: TRBV5-1; d_gene: NA; j_gene: TRBJ1-4; CDR3aa: CASSPRLGEKLFF; CDR3nt: TGCGCCAGCAGCCCGAGACTGGGTGAAAAACTGTTTTTT
abundance: many; v_gene: TRBV29-1; d_gene: NA; j_gene: TRBJ2-1; CDR3aa: CSAQRGSGYSSYNEQFF; CDR3nt: TGCAGCGCCCAGAGGGGTTCAGGGTACAGCTCCTACAATGAGCAGTTCTTC
abundance: many; v_gene: TRBV20-1; d_gene: NA; j_gene: TRBJ2-2; CDR3aa: CSARGASTGELFF; CDR3nt: TGCAGTGCTAGGGGGGCCAGCACCGGGGAGCTGTTTTTT
abundance: NA; v_gene: TRBV28; d_gene: TRBD1; j_gene: TRBJ2-1; CDR3aa: CASSTARDRGTNEQFF; CDR3nt: TGTGCCAGCAGTACCGCCCGGGACAGGGGGACCAATGAGCAGTTCTTC
abundance: many; v_gene: TRBV11-2; d_gene: TRBD2; j_gene: TRBJ2-7; CDR3aa: CASSTASGGSTPQYF; CDR3nt: TGTGCCAGCAGCACCGCTAGCGGGGGTTCTACGCCGCAGTACTTC
abundance: NA; v_gene: TRBV20-1; d_gene: TRBD2; j_gene: TRBJ2-3; CDR3aa: CSARGGGGTDTQYF; CDR3nt: TGCAGTGCTAGAGGTGGGGGGGGCACAGATACGCAGTATTTT
abundance: NA; v_gene: TRBV4-3; d_gene: NA; j_gene: TRBJ2-7; CDR3aa: CASSQNQGGNEQYF; CDR3nt: TGCGCCAGCAGCCAAAATCAGGGGGGCAACGAGCAGTACTTC
abundance: many; v_gene: TRBV10-3; d_gene: TRBD2; j_gene: TRBJ2-3; CDR3aa: CAISTSGSVDTQYF; CDR3nt: TGTGCCATCAGCACTAGCGGGAGTGTAGATACGCAGTATTTT
abundance: few; v_gene: TRBV12-3/TRBV12-4; d_gene: NA; j_gene: TRBJ1-5; CDR3aa: CASSSAMTDNQPQHF; CDR3nt: TGTGCCAGCAGTTCGGCCATGACAGATAATCAGCCCCAGCATTTT
abundance: many; v_gene: TRBV10-2; d_gene: NA; j_gene: TRBJ2-1; CDR3aa: CASSVGPTQAEQFF; CDR3nt: TGCGCCAGCAGTGTGGGCCCTACTCAGGCCGAGCAGTTCTTC
abundance: few; v_gene: TRBV20-1; d_gene: TRBD1; j_gene: TRBJ2-7; CDR3aa: CSARDSGTGGDEQYF; CDR3nt: TGCAGTGCTAGAGACTCCGGGACAGGTGGGGACGAGCAGTACTTC